This T cell receptor (beta chain) was found in a study of T cell repertoires in cytomegalovirus infection. Study at large: Matching HLA type and CMV infection were both indicated by public TCR beta signatures.

This clonotype has a handful of counts. What it binds is unknown. The CDR3 is 14 residues long. V was cut by 2 bases and J by 4 bases, with 11 bases left in between. Per the germline V gene, CDR1 is SNHLY and CDR2 is FYNNEI. TCRdb re-analysed the reads in MiXCR, keeping a single row per CDR3 protein. The table records about 470,000 distinct CDR3 sequences, approximately 40% of them present only once. Study conclusions and caveats: Predominance within the ex vivo response was attributable to HLA-C-restricted CMV-specific TCR beta clonotypes.

The specimen was cultured PBMCs, collected from culture after CMV antigen stimulation. The rearrangement joins TRBV2 to TRBJ1-2; D perhaps matches TRBD1 (5 bases). The clonotype originates from a human donor in good health (CMV status not recorded). Some clones in this sample may be carry-over from other donors' samples. In DNA, the CDR3 is TGTGCCAGCAGTGAATTAAGGGGCTCCTATGGCTACACCTTC. Protein: CASSELRGSYGYTF.